These T cell receptor beta chains were read from a single sample in a study of cytomegalovirus exposure and HLA in healthy donors. Generated by immunoSEQ multiplex PCR, the TCRdb table keeps only in-frame clones and is missing some. The sample includes more than 90,000 clones, approximately 72% seen only once; the top ten take about 3%. What was sequenced was PBMCs. These receptors all stem from a woman aged 40-49 years in good health and CMV-seronegative. CDR3s include the opening cysteine and the closing phenylalanine or tryptophan. Each record gives: D gene, V gene, J gene, CDR3 protein. The D gene is left open where the match is weak.

>NA|TRBV7-9|TRBJ2-2
CASSLRDGRGTGELFF
>TRBD1|TRBV9|TRBJ1-5
CASSNDRGLDQPQHF
>TRBD2|TRBV28|TRBJ2-3
CASILIIRGLDTDTQYF
>NA|TRBV28|TRBJ1-2
CASASARGYGYTF
>NA|TRBV5-1|TRBJ2-1
CASSLGGSSNEQFF
>NA|TRBV2|TRBJ1-5
CASSEGGRQPQHF
>NA|TRBV5-1|TRBJ1-4
CASSLALNEKLFF
>NA|TRBV27|TRBJ2-7
CASRGSYEQYF
>NA|TRBV11-3|TRBJ2-7
CASSSSVGSYEQYF
>NA|TRBV30|TRBJ1-1
CAWRQNQGEAFF
>TRBD2|TRBV10-3|TRBJ2-1
CAVRTSGRSNEQFF
>TRBD1|TRBV30|TRBJ1-4
CAWSVGAGGQEKLFF
>TRBD1|TRBV15|TRBJ2-5
CATSVTGQGSRETQYF
>TRBD2|TRBV27|TRBJ2-1
CASRAGASSHNEQFF
>TRBD2|TRBV6-5|TRBJ2-3
CASSTTSGTDTQYF
>NA|TRBV6-5|TRBJ1-2
CASSYDRLYGYTF
>NA|TRBV5-1|TRBJ2-2
CASSSRNTGELFF
>TRBD2|TRBV5-4|TRBJ2-7
CASSLAVGLAGAPTYEQYF
>NA|TRBV5-8|TRBJ1-4
CASSLVHHNEKLFF
>NA|TRBV16|TRBJ1-1
CASSQSTVNEAFF
>TRBD1|TRBV28|TRBJ1-5
CASRDRVRLRNQPQHF
>NA|TRBV7-9|TRBJ1-6
CASSLVQGWNSPLHF
>TRBD2|TRBV7-2|TRBJ2-3
CASNTGLATDTQYF
>NA|TRBV7-9|TRBJ2-3
CASSLGQTDTQYF
>TRBD2|TRBV7-8|TRBJ2-1
CASSAGLAGNEQFF
>NA|TRBV10-3|TRBJ2-5
CAISALQETQYF
>NA|TRBV6-6|TRBJ2-3
CASSYEGVDTQYF
>TRBD1|TRBV6-5|TRBJ2-7
CASSYTGARRYEQYF
>NA|TRBV4-1|TRBJ2-3
CASRGSGRIPEEYF
>TRBD2|TRBV19|TRBJ2-3
CASSNLAGGPDTQYF
>TRBD2|TRBV6-4|TRBJ2-3
CASSESTSGDTDTQYF
>NA|TRBV7-3|TRBJ2-2
CASSSFVLGRGELFF
>NA|TRBV19|TRBJ1-1
CASSIDRTHWEAFF
>TRBD2|TRBV29-1|TRBJ2-1
CSVEGTSGRLSYNEQFF
>TRBD1|TRBV28|TRBJ1-1
CASSSLQGAYTEAFF
>NA|TRBV27|TRBJ1-2
CASGGVDYGYTF
>TRBD2|TRBV7-2|TRBJ2-1
CASSLIGGRGSYNEQFF
>TRBD2|TRBV28|TRBJ2-1
CASSTLGLAGAYNEQFF
>NA|TRBV4-1|TRBJ2-1
CASSQDGAGLRKQFF
>NA|TRBV7-2|TRBJ1-1
CASSFAGMNTEAFF
>TRBD2|TRBV9|TRBJ2-2
CASRQGTSGTFGGGELFF
>TRBD2|TRBV9|NA
CASSAAPLGSGTYEQYF
>TRBD1|TRBV6-6|TRBJ1-5
CASSSRQGAAQPQHF
>TRBD1|TRBV19|TRBJ2-1
CASTPGQGAGEQFF
>TRBD1|TRBV6-5|TRBJ2-3
CASSLTGGNTQYF
>NA|TRBV7-6|TRBJ2-1
CASSLARLGISEQFF
>TRBD2|TRBV6-4|TRBJ2-3
CASSEAGATDTQYF
>NA|TRBV7-9|TRBJ1-1
CASSLAGGQYEAFF
>TRBD2|TRBV29-1|TRBJ2-7
CSVWTSGYEQYF
>NA|TRBV6-4|TRBJ2-1
CASSDTAGYNEQFF
>TRBD2|TRBV5-1|TRBJ2-7
CASSPGLAESYEQYF
>TRBD1|TRBV4-3|TRBJ1-4
CASSQGDRVEKLFF
>TRBD1|TRBV5-5|TRBJ2-1
CASSLDRDSYNEQFF